The sequence of this T cell receptor beta chain was determined in a study of shared clonotypes between healthy human individuals. Findings and caveats of the study: Clonotypes not shared had lower generation probabilities than those common to all four donors. Generally, naive subsets came out with larger estimated richness than memory subsets.

Assay used: immunoSEQ multiplex PCR; TCRdb lists only in-frame clones, some missing. The sample has about 2.4 million clones, roughly 93% seen once. Those who donated were healthy HIV-negative adults, with no recent acute infections or vaccinations reported. The donors were all Caucasian adults (living in Nashville, Tennessee). The CDR3 is 14 amino acids. Germline CDR1 and CDR2: SEHNR and FQNEAQ (reference sequence). Turning to this clone: Antigen unknown.

The sequenced material came from naive CD4+ T cells from PBMCs. As to subset: CD45RA+ positively selected. J is TRBJ2-5 and V is TRBV7-9; 7 nucleotides line up with TRBD2. TRBJ2-7 explains the end of the DNA better; the J call may be wrong. The sequence was obtained from a man aged 18 to 30 in good health. Some clones in this sample may be carry-over from other donors' samples. This CDR3 reads CASSLASGFSEQYF. CDR3 coding DNA: TGTGCCAGCAGCTTAGCTAGCGGGTTCTCCGAGCAGTACTTC.